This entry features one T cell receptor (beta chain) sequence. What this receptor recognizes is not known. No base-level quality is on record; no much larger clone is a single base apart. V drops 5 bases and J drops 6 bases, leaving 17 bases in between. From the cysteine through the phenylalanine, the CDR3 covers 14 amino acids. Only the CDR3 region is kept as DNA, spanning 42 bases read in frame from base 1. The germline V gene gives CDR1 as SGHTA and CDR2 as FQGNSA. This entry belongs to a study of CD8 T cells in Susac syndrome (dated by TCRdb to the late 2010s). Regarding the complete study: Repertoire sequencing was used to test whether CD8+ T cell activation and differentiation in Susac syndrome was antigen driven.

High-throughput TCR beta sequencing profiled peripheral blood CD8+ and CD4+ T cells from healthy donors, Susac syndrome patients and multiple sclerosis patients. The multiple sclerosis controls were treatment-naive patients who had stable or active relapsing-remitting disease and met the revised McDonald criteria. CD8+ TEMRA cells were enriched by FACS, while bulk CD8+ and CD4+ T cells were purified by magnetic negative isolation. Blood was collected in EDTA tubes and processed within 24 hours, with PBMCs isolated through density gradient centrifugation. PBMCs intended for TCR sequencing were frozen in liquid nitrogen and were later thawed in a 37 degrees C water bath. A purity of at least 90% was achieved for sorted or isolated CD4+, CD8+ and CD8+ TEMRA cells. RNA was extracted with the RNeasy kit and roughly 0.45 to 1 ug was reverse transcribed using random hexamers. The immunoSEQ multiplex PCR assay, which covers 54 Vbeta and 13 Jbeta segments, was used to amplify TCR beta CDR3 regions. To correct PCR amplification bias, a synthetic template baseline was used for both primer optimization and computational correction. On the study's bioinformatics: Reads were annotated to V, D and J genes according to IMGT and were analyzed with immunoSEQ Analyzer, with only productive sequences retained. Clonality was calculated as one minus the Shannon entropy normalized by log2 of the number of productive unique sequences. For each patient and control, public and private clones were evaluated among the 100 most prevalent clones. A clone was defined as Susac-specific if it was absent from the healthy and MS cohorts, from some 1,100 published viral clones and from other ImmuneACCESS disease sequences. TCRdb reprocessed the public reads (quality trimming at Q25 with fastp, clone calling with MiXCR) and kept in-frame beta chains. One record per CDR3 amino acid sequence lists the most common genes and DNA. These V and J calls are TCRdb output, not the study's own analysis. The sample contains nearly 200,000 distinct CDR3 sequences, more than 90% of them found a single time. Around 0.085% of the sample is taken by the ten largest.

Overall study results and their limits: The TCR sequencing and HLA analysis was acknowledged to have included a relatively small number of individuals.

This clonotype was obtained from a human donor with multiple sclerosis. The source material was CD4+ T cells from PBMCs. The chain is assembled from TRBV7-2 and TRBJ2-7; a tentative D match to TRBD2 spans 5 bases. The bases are TGTGCCAGCAGCCGATCCCGGGCCAGCGGCGAGCAGTACTTC. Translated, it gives CASSRSRASGEQYF.